The 10 T cell receptor beta chains listed next were all sequenced from one sample in a study of CD8 T cells in ankylosing spondylitis. TCRdb independently ran MiXCR on the 5' RACE reads; one entry per CDR3 protein. The table includes some 130,000 distinct CDR3 sequences, around 9.7% detected once. Source material: blood, either unsorted or a sorted T cell fraction (not recorded which). Receptors were obtained from a male donor with ankylosing spondylitis or in good health (not recorded which).

In its sample, this clonotype was seen a few times. The gene calls are TRBV12-3 or TRBV12-4 and TRBJ2-2; D is ambiguous. This CDR3 is 15 amino acids long. Deletions cut 5 bases from V and 0 bases from J, with 10 bases between. The CDR3 reads CASSLEPSNTGELFF. In DNA form, the CDR3 reads TGTGCCAGCAGTCTTGAACCTTCGAACACCGGGGAGCTGTTTTTT.

The table lists this clonotype with many counts. The rearrangement links TRBV20-1 to TRBJ2-3, with D perhaps TRBD2 (5 bases). Trimming left V 0 bases short and J 2 bases short, with 9 bases between. This CDR3 comprises 14 residues. Germline V gene data show CDR1 as DFQATT and CDR2 as SNEGSKA (reference sequence). The CDR3 nucleotides read TGCAGTGCTAGAGATGCAGCGGACACAGATACGCAGTATTTT. It specifies CSARDAADTDTQYF.

The sample holds many counts of this clonotype. The DNA for the CDR3 is TGCAGTGCTAGAGGCTTGCCGGGACAGGGGGGAACCGGGGAGCTGTTTTTT. It encodes CSARGLPGQGGTGELFF. The chain uses TRBV20-1 and TRBJ2-2; 11 nucleotides agree with TRBD1. Germline-derived CDR1 and CDR2 are DFQATT and SNEGSKA (reference sequence). V trimming: 1 base; J trimming: 5 bases; junction bases outside the gene matches: 9. This CDR3 region has 17 residues.

This clonotype showed up many times. The chain joins TRBV5-1 to TRBJ1-2; D is unclear. The CDR3 is 15 amino acids. Germline V lookup: CDR1 SGHRS, CDR2 YFSETQ. Deletions cut 0 bases from V and 2 bases from J, with 11 bases between. The CDR3 here is CASSLGEQSNYGYTF. CDR3 in DNA: TGCGCCAGCAGCTTGGGGGAGCAGAGCAACTATGGCTACACCTTC.

This clonotype has only a few counts. The chain joins TRBV10-3 to TRBJ1-3; unclear D gene. This CDR3 comprises 15 residues. V lost 0 bases to trimming and J lost 0 bases, with 6 bases between them. Per germline, CDR1 ENHRY and CDR2 SYGVKD. CDR3 in amino acids: CAISESAASGNTIYF. CDR3 sequence (DNA): TGTGCCATCAGTGAGTCGGCGGCCTCTGGAAACACCATATATTTT.

Regarding this clonotype: A much larger clonotype is one base distant, so this may be a read error. CDR3 DNA: TGTGCCAGCAGCTGGGACAGGGGTTTTGCCGGGGAGCTGTTTTTT. Residues: CASSWDRGFAGELFF. The chain is built from TRBV7-2 and TRBJ2-2; 10 bases are a match to TRBD1. V trimming: 4 bases; J trimming: 6 bases; junction bases outside the gene matches: 5. The germline gives CDR1 SGHTA, CDR2 FQGNSA. This CDR3 spans 15 amino acids.

This clonotype was seen repeatedly, ten times or more. This chain connects TRBV20-1 to TRBJ1-1; D gene unclear. Germline values: CDR1 DFQATT, CDR2 SNEGSKA (reference sequence). The germline V and J ends were trimmed by 4 bases and 1 base, with 13 bases remaining between them. The CDR3 has 14 residues. CDR3 DNA sequence: TGCAGTGCTACTTCGGGAGCCGCGAACACTGAAGCTTTCTTT. Protein sequence: CSATSGAANTEAFF.

This clonotype occurred a few times. V is TRBV28 and J is TRBJ2-3; 9 nucleotides match TRBD2. Germline CDR1 and CDR2: MDHEN and SYDVKM. The CDR3 loop spans 18 amino acids. With V trimmed by 6 bases and J by 2 bases, 15 bases remained unmatched. CDR3 sequence: CASSLWGGGRVDTDTQYF. CDR3 coding DNA: TGTGCCAGCAGCCTATGGGGAGGCGGGAGGGTGGACACAGATACGCAGTATTTT.

This clonotype was recorded at least ten times. The J gene is TRBJ2-1, the V gene TRBV7-2; 10 positions agree with TRBD2. Looked up from germline, CDR1 is SGHTA and CDR2 is FQGNSA. The CDR3 contains 15 residues. With 2 bases clipped from V and 8 bases from J, the junction kept 6 bases outside the gene matches. DNA for the CDR3: TGTGCCAGCAGCTTAAGGGCTAGCGGGAGCGATGAGCAGTTCTTC. Its translation is CASSLRASGSDEQFF.

As for this clonotype: The junction departs from the called germline gene at one end, perhaps through a read error. V and J are TRBV6-2 or TRBV6-3 and TRBJ1-1, with D possibly TRBD1 on 6 matching bases. CDR3 size: 14 residues. From germline, CDR1 is MNHEY and CDR2 SVGEGT. CDR3 DNA: TGTGCCAGCAGCTTTTGGGACACCGGTTTTAGAGAGCTCTTT. As protein: CASSFWDTGFRELF.